Following are 21 T cell receptor beta chains from one sample sequenced in a study of cytomegalovirus exposure and HLA in healthy donors. This PCR relied on a set of 60 Vbeta primers and 13 Jbeta primers. Profiling relied on immunoSEQ multiplex PCR, and the TCRdb table lists in-frame clones only, not all of them. The repertoire holds a few hundred thousand clones, with about 70% as singletons. The sample taken for sequencing was PBMCs. The source of these receptors is a woman aged 25 to 45 in good health and CMV-seronegative.

The V and J genes are TRBV7-9 and TRBJ2-1, with TRBD1 as a possible D gene (5 bases). V lost 6 bases to trimming and J lost 8 bases, with 17 bases between them. CDR1 and CDR2 (germline): SEHNR, FQNEAQ (reference sequence). The CDR3 sequence is 14 residues long. CDR3 sequence: CASRFLQGRDEQFF. The CDR3 nucleotides are TGTGCCAGCAGATTTCTTCAGGGTAGGGATGAGCAGTTCTTC. Full variable domain (rest looked up from reference TRBV7-9 and TRBJ2-1): DTGVSQNPRHKITKRGQNVTFRCDPISEHNRLYWYRQTLGQGPEFLTYFQNEAQLEKSRLLSDRFSAERPKGSFSTLEIQRTEQGDSAMYLCASRFLQGRDEQFFGPGTRLTVL.

V is TRBV7-9 and J is TRBJ2-5; 9 nucleotides line up with TRBD1. The germline CDR1 and CDR2 sequences are SEHNR and FQNEAQ (reference sequence). This CDR3 is built from 16 residues. Trimming at V came to 2 bases and at J to 6 bases, leaving 10 bases not matched to a gene. The CDR3 loop is CASSLQPTGGAKTQYF. CDR3 nucleotides: TGTGCCAGCAGCTTACAACCTACAGGGGGCGCAAAGACCCAGTACTTC.

This clone was seen a few times. The genes are TRBV6-6 and TRBJ2-1; maybe TRBD2 (6 bases). From germline, CDR1 is MNHNY and CDR2 SVGAGI (reference sequence). The CDR3 is 15 residues long. V was trimmed by 6 bases and J by 4 bases, leaving 16 bases between them. The CDR3 DNA reads TGTGCCAGCAGCCCCTACGGGAGCACGTACAATGAGCAGTTCTTC. This gives the protein CASSPYGSTYNEQFF.

The gene calls are TRBV11-2 and TRBJ1-3; 9 nucleotides line up with TRBD1. The CDR3 length is 14 residues. The germline V gene has CDR1 SGHAT and CDR2 FQNNGV. Trimming cost V 3 bases and J 4 bases; bases outside gene matches: 1. The CDR3 DNA follows: TGTGCCAGCAGCTTCGGGACAGGGGGAAACACCATATATTTT. It specifies CASSFGTGGNTIYF.

The gene calls are TRBV5-6 and TRBJ2-7, with D possibly being TRBD1 (6 bases). Trimming cost V 5 bases and J 0 bases, with 15 bases left between them. This CDR3 region has 15 residues. Germline lookup yields CDR1 SGHDT and CDR2 YYEEEE. The CDR3 bases are TGTGCCAGCAGTTCGGACAGCTTGAGCTCCTACGAGCAGTACTTC. Its protein is CASSSDSLSSYEQYF.

The chain has TRBV7-9 and TRBJ2-7; no definite D call. Germline V CDR1 and CDR2: SEHNR, FQNEAQ (reference sequence). V lost 5 bases and J lost 4, with 9 bases in between. This CDR3 is built from 12 residues. DNA for the CDR3: TGTGCCAGCAGCAACAGCATTTACGAGCAGTACTTC. It encodes CASSNSIYEQYF.

The chain combines TRBV2 with TRBJ1-6; 8 nucleotides align to TRBD1. The V segment lost 9 bases and the J segment 4 bases; nucleotides outside the gene matches: 11. The CDR3 has 16 residues. Germline CDR1 and CDR2: SNHLY and FYNNEI. As DNA, the CDR3 is TGTGCCAGTGGTGGACAGGGCGGTCCGTATAATTCACCCCTCCACTTT. This encodes CASGGQGGPYNSPLHF.

Only a few counts were recorded for this clone. The chain links TRBV11-2 to TRBJ2-7; D might be TRBD2 (7 bases). Germline CDR1 and CDR2: SGHAT and FQNNGV. There are 16 residues in the CDR3. Trimming removed 5 bases from V and 4 bases from J, with 21 bases in between. CDR3 in DNA: TGTGCCAGCAGCCGAGGGAGGGGGGGGACCCGTTACGAGCAGTACTTC. Translated: CASSRGRGGTRYEQYF.

This clone came up a few times. The chain is built from TRBV2 and TRBJ2-1; D is possibly TRBD1 (5 bases). CDR3 length equals 19 residues. V was cut by 0 bases and J by 9 bases, with 27 bases left in between. Per germline, CDR1 SNHLY and CDR2 FYNNEI. The CDR3 sequence is CASSEAVPSTRAGFCEQFF. DNA for the CDR3: TGTGCCAGCAGTGAAGCGGTCCCCTCGACCAGGGCTGGGTTCTGTGAGCAGTTCTTC.

This chain uses TRBV29-1 with TRBJ1-2; 11 bases map to TRBD1. This CDR3 comprises 13 residues. V trimming: 6 bases; J trimming: 3 bases; junction bases outside the gene matches: 3. The germline V gene has CDR1 SQVTM and CDR2 ANQGSEA. As DNA, the CDR3 is TGCAGCGTAGGACAGGGGGCAGACTATGGCTACACCTTC. This gives the protein CSVGQGADYGYTF.

The gene calls are TRBV29-1 and TRBJ1-1; D is possibly TRBD1 (5 bases). V shed 7 bases and J shed 2 bases, with 14 bases lying between them. The CDR3 covers 13 residues. Germline V gene lookup returns CDR1 SQVTM and CDR2 ANQGSEA. The CDR3: CSARQTANTEAFF. The CDR3 DNA is TGCAGCGCTAGACAGACGGCAAACACTGAAGCTTTCTTT.

The chain employs TRBV6-5 and TRBJ1-5; perhaps TRBD1 as D (6 bases). Germline lookup yields CDR1 MNHEY and CDR2 SVGAGI. CDR3 size: 15 residues. The V end was cut by 6 bases, the J end by 2 bases, with 14 bases between. Here the CDR3 reads CASRPKQGGNQPQHF. CDR3 in DNA: TGTGCCAGCAGACCCAAACAGGGCGGCAATCAGCCCCAGCATTTT.

This chain joins TRBV9 and TRBJ1-2; D is possibly TRBD1 (5 bases). The CDR3 consists of 18 residues. V was pared by 0 bases and J by 5 bases, with 23 bases between. Germline V gene sequence: CDR1 SGDLS, CDR2 YYNGEE. For the CDR3, the DNA is TGTGCCAGCAGCGTAGCTCCTGTCGGTGGGGCGCGGAAATATGGCTACACCTTC. Translation gives CASSVAPVGGARKYGYTF.

This CDR3 is CAWRSVFNYGYTF. Here the CDR3 DNA reads TGTGCCTGGAGGTCTGTGTTTAACTATGGCTACACCTTC. The chain carries TRBV30 and TRBJ1-2, with no clear D. This CDR3 is 13 amino acids long. CDR1 is GTSNPN and CDR2 is SVGIG in the germline V gene (reference sequence). V shed 3 bases and J shed 1 base, with 9 bases lying between them.

The J gene is TRBJ2-5, the V gene TRBV5-1; D unclear. The CDR3 totals 11 residues. Trimming took 7 bases from V and 1 from J, leaving 5 bases between them. CDR1 and CDR2 from the germline V gene are SGHRS and YFSETQ. CDR3 residues: CASRLQETQYF. The DNA for the CDR3 is TGCGCCAGCCGACTCCAAGAGACCCAGTACTTC.

The chain recombines TRBV11-1 with TRBJ2-3, with 10 bases aligning to TRBD2. CDR1 and CDR2 from the germline V gene are SGHAT and FQDESV (reference sequence). The CDR3 spans 14 residues. The J segment lost 3 bases and the V segment lost 5 bases, leaving 2 bases of the junction unmatched. In DNA form, the CDR3 reads TGTGCCAGCAGCCCGGGACTAGCGACAGATACGCAGTATTTT. It specifies CASSPGLATDTQYF.

Comment on this clone: Other DNA sequences within the sample encode an identical CDR3. The rearrangement links TRBV9 to TRBJ2-7, with TRBD1 matching over 7 bases. The CDR3 length is 16 residues. Trimming removed 0 bases from V and 2 bases from J; junction bases left unmatched: 8. Per the germline V gene, CDR1 is SGDLS and CDR2 is YYNGEE. The CDR3 spells CASSVVGDRAPYEQYF. DNA of the CDR3: TGTGCCAGCAGCGTAGTGGGGGACAGAGCACCCTACGAGCAGTACTTC.

In regard to this clone: The CDR3 ends on some other residue instead of the conserved phenylalanine or tryptophan, so this is likely a read error. The chain uses TRBV6-6 and TRBJ1-5; D might be TRBD1 (6 bases). In germline, CDR1 is MNHNY, CDR2 SVGAGI (reference sequence). The V end lost 7 bases, the J end lost 2 bases, and 15 bases lay between the germline ends. This CDR3 region has 15 residues. Here the CDR3 DNA reads TGTGCCAGCACGGACAGTCTCTTGGGCAATCAGCCCCAGCATTTG. This translates into CASTDSLLGNQPQHL.

This clone was picked up a small number of times. The chain recombines TRBV7-6 with TRBJ2-2; D remains unclear. Trimming pared 6 bases from V and 5 bases from J, leaving 13 bases between. Per the germline V gene, CDR1 is SGHVS and CDR2 is FNYEAQ. The length of the CDR3 is 14 residues. This chain's CDR3 is CASRFGSETGELFF. CDR3 in DNA: TGTGCCAGCAGATTCGGATCGGAGACCGGGGAGCTGTTTTTT.

This clone was seen a handful of times. V gene TRBV6-5 combines with J gene TRBJ1-2; D ambiguous. The germline V gene encodes CDR1 MNHEY and CDR2 SVGAGI. This CDR3 is 14 amino acids long. V was trimmed by 6 bases and J by 4 bases, leaving 15 bases between them. This chain's CDR3 is CASRGGAAGYGYTF. The DNA of the CDR3 is TGTGCCAGCAGAGGAGGCGCGGCCGGCTATGGCTACACCTTC.

The table lists this clone with a few counts. At one end the junction does not follow the germline gene, possibly because of a read error. The chain is built from TRBV4-1 and TRBJ1-2; D remains ambiguous. Germline CDR1 reads MGHRA; CDR2 reads YSYEKL. This CDR3 region has 13 residues. Here the CDR3 DNA reads TGCGCCAGGAGCCCCCCCCGAGGGCTCGGCTACACCTTC. Translation gives CARSPPRGLGYTF.